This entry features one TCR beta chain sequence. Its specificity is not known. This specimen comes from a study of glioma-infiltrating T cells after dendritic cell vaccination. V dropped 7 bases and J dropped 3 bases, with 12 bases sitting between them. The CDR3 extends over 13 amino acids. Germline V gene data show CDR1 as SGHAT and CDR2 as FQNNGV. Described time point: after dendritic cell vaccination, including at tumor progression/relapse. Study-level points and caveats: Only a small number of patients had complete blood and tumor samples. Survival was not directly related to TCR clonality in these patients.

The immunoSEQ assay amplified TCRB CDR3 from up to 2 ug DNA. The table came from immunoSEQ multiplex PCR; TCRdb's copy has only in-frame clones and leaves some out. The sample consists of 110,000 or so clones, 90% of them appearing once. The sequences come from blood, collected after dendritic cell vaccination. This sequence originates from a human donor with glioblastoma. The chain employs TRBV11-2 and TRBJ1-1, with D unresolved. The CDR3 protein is CASNTRRDTEAFF. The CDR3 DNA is TGTGCCAGCAACACCCGTCGGGACACTGAAGCTTTCTTT. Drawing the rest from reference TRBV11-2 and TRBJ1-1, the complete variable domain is EAGVAQSPRYKIIEKRQSVAFWCNPISGHATLYWYQQILGQGPKLLIQFQNNGVVDDSQLPKDRFSAERLKGVDSTLKIQPAKLEDSAVYLCASNTRRDTEAFFGQGTRLTVV.